These T cell receptor beta chains were read from a single sample in a study of identical twins. TCRdb processed the 5' RACE reads anew with MiXCR; each CDR3 protein has one entry. The data show around 960,000 distinct CDR3 sequences, 9% to 15% seen once. This sample was shared with a second study, whose subject was yellow fever vaccine responses in identical twins.

Input material: PBMCs. The source of these receptors is a woman between 18 and 30 years old in good health. Each CDR3 is given without its conserved first and last residue. Each record gives: clone size, V gene, J gene, CDR3 protein. Expanded clones are given a class, and other clones once, few, many or no size at all.

few	TRBV2	TRBJ2-1	ATLGTGTMVDEQF
many	TRBV12-3/TRBV12-4	TRBJ1-2	ASSYAEGNYGYT
few	TRBV12-3/TRBV12-4	TRBJ2-7	ASNSRLRLAGGSYEQY
few	TRBV4-2	TRBJ2-2	ASSQDLSVAGRGTGELF
many	TRBV7-2	TRBJ1-2	ASSSPDRGLLGYT
NA	TRBV12-3/TRBV12-4	TRBJ1-2	ASSAGQGYYLGGGYT
NA	TRBV7-9	TRBJ1-1	ASSPRGPEMNTEAF
few	TRBV5-1	TRBJ2-1	ASSFGDGRGNEQF
many	TRBV5-1	TRBJ2-5	ASSLDETQY
NA	TRBV5-1	TRBJ2-1	ASSSPAGIAGGRLSYNEQF
many	TRBV12-3/TRBV12-4	TRBJ1-1	ASSPTGGGTEAF
NA	TRBV9	TRBJ1-1	ASSPVGAGNTEAF
NA	TRBV10-3	TRBJ1-2	AISEGGGGYGYT
few	TRBV18	TRBJ2-5	ASSPGQGFGTQY
few	TRBV7-6	TRBJ2-7	ASSPEGGLIYEQY
NA	TRBV10-3	TRBJ2-5	AISPAQETQY
NA	TRBV3-1	TRBJ1-4	ASNRGAEKLF
NA	TRBV10-3	TRBJ2-3	AIRTTEADTQY
NA	TRBV7-2	TRBJ1-1	ASSLGGGPRGAF
few	TRBV7-9	TRBJ2-5	ASSLRGGFGETQY
NA	TRBV12-3/TRBV12-4	TRBJ2-1	ASSPEARDTDNEQF
NA	TRBV9	TRBJ1-1	ASSVRDRDEAF
few	TRBV15	TRBJ2-3	ATSSDGRSTDTQY
few	TRBV18	TRBJ2-7	ASSPLRQGFYEQY
NA	TRBV29-1	TRBJ2-5	SVERAAYKETQY
few	TRBV9	TRBJ2-1	ASSKEREAEQF
NA	TRBV10-3	TRBJ2-3	AISESRLAGRTDTQY
NA	TRBV11-3	TRBJ2-2	ASREGTSGNTGELF
few	TRBV12-5	TRBJ2-3	ASGLNPVTDTQY
few	TRBV20-1	TRBJ2-1	SARGTEYNEQF
few	TRBV28	TRBJ2-1	ASTGGGSSYNEQF
few	TRBV9	TRBJ2-1	ASSATSGWYNEQF
NA	TRBV12-3/TRBV12-4	TRBJ2-3	ASSLIAGTDTQY
NA	TRBV12-3/TRBV12-4	TRBJ2-2	ASSPQVGRGESLNTGELF
few	TRBV5-1	TRBJ2-5	ASSFGTGPKTQY
many	TRBV27	TRBJ2-3	ASSLAHRDTQY
many	TRBV5-1	TRBJ2-1	ASSPGRGNEQF
few	TRBV20-1	TRBJ1-6	SARVDRQNSPLH
NA	TRBV7-6	TRBJ2-2	ASSDNTAHSGELF
NA	TRBV5-1	TRBJ2-1	ASSLSAGGGINEQF
NA	TRBV5-1	TRBJ2-2	ASSLEGVAATGELF
NA	TRBV28	TRBJ2-7	ASSTLRGAPPFYEQY
few	TRBV7-9	TRBJ2-7	ASSSREGRYEQY
few	TRBV12-3/TRBV12-4	TRBJ2-7	ASSSSWGQGASYEQY
many	TRBV29-1	TRBJ2-5	SVNAFPGRTGQETQY
few	TRBV5-1	TRBJ2-1	ASSLDGRAYNEQF
many	TRBV7-9	TRBJ2-5	ASSLSGRGQETQY
many	TRBV12-3/TRBV12-4	TRBJ1-1	ASSLVQSLRAEAF
many	TRBV18	TRBJ2-7	ASSPGPSYEQY
NA	TRBV20-1	TRBJ2-1	RATPPGQGVNEQF
few	TRBV14	TRBJ2-3	ASSQDVTSGVVPDTQY
many	TRBV5-1	TRBJ2-7	ASSPIQGKGYEQY
few	TRBV13	TRBJ1-1	ASNMNRDVRDTEAF